This T cell receptor beta chain comes out of a study of T cells in localized non-small cell lung cancer. Broader study findings: Uninvolved neighboring lung showed the greatest T cell clonality, exceeding tumor.

Remarks on this clone: The antigen is unknown.

The CDR3 is made up of 19 amino acids. Germline V gives CDR1 SEHNR, CDR2 FQNEAQ (reference sequence). With V trimmed by 2 bases and J by 1 base, 13 bases remained unmatched. Sequenced by immunoSEQ multiplex PCR; TCRdb stores in-frame clones only, minus some. Here the sample spans 12,000 to 15,000 clones, about 80% being singletons. The sequences come from peripheral blood, collected before any cancer treatment. The sequence was collected from a female donor older than 55 with stage I squamous cell lung carcinoma. This sequence joins TRBV7-9 and TRBJ2-2; 7 nucleotides align to TRBD2. The CDR3 is CASSLFRGLVGLNTGELFF. CDR3 nucleotides: TGTGCCAGCAGCTTATTTAGAGGACTAGTGGGGTTGAACACCGGGGAGCTGTTTTTT. Variable domain in full (rest from reference TRBV7-9 and TRBJ2-2): DTGVSQNPRHKITKRGQNVTFRCDPISEHNRLYWYRQTLGQGPEFLTYFQNEAQLEKSRLLSDRFSAERPKGSFSTLEIQRTEQGDSAMYLCASSLFRGLVGLNTGELFFGEGSRLTVL.